These 3 T cell receptor beta chains came from one sample sequenced in a study of blood T cell repertoires in COVID-19. The protocol was immunoSEQ multiplex PCR, while the TCRdb copy is restricted to in-frame clones and leaves out a portion. The sample has hundreds of thousands of clones; about 82% are singletons. The sample comprised PBMCs or T cells enriched from blood (not recorded which). All receptors come from a woman aged 45-65 years with acute COVID-19.

CDR3 nucleotide sequence: TGTGCCAGCAGGCAGAACGGAGGGGTTGGAAACACCATATATTTT. Protein sequence: CASRQNGGVGNTIYF. The chain joins TRBV6-5 to TRBJ1-3, with D possibly TRBD1 on 5 matching bases. CDR3 length: 15 residues. The V and J ends lost 6 bases and 3 bases respectively, with 15 bases between them. CDR1 is MNHEY and CDR2 is SVGAGI in the germline V gene.

The chain is built from TRBV11-2 and TRBJ1-2, with D uncertain. V lost 5 bases and J 1 base, leaving 8 bases between the germline ends. Germline CDR1 reads SGHAT; CDR2 reads FQNNGV. The CDR3 is 13 amino acids. The DNA for the CDR3 is TGTGCCAGCAGCCCGGGATTTAACTATGGCTACACCTTC. It encodes CASSPGFNYGYTF.

The rearrangement uses TRBV7-9 and TRBJ1-4; possible D gene TRBD1, 6 bases. This CDR3 has 15 residues. V shed 0 bases and J shed 7 bases, with 12 bases lying between them. Germline loops: CDR1 SEHNR, CDR2 FQNEAQ (reference sequence). The chain's CDR3 is CASSLAMGASEKLFF. CDR3 in DNA: TGTGCCAGCAGCTTAGCGATGGGGGCTAGTGAAAAACTGTTTTTT.